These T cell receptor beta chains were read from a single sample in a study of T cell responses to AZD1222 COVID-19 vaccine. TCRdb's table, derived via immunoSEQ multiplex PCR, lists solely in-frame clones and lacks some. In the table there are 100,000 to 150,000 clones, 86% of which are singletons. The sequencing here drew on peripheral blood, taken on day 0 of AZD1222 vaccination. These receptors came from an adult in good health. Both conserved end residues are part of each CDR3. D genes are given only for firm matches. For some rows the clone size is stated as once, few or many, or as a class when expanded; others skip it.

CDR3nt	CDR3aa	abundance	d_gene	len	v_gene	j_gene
TGTGCCAGCAGCGGATCCCTGGCGGGCTATAATTCACCCCTCCACTTT	CASSGSLAGYNSPLHF	.	.	16	TRBV9	TRBJ1-6
TGTGCCAGCAGCGCGGGGGAGAACACTGAAGCTTTCTTT	CASSAGENTEAFF	.	.	13	TRBV9	TRBJ1-1
TGTGCCAGCAGCGTCCTGACGGACGGGTTGACAGATACGCAGTATTTT	CASSVLTDGLTDTQYF	few	.	16	TRBV9	TRBJ2-3
TGCAGTGCTAGTCGGGGGACAGGGGCTAACTATGGCTACACCTTC	CSASRGTGANYGYTF	.	TRBD1	15	TRBV20-1	TRBJ1-2
TGTGCCAGTAGTATCCGTGGATACGATACGCAGTATTTT	CASSIRGYDTQYF	few	.	13	TRBV19	TRBJ2-3
TGTGCCAGCAGGGACCGGACAGGGGGCCGGTATACGCAGTATTTT	CASRDRTGGRYTQYF	.	TRBD1	15	TRBV2	TRBJ2-3
TGTGCCAGCAGCGTAGGAGATAAAGGGGGTAGCAGTATCGGAGAGACCCAGTACTTC	CASSVGDKGGSSIGETQYF	once	.	19	TRBV9	TRBJ2-5
TGTGCCAGCAGCTTAGGGGAAGCCTCCTACCTGGGAGAGACCCAGTACTTC	CASSLGEASYLGETQYF	.	.	17	TRBV7-2	TRBJ2-5
TGTGCCAGCAGCTTAGGCCTCTCCTCTAGCTCTGGAAACACCATATATTTT	CASSLGLSSSSGNTIYF	.	.	17	TRBV13	TRBJ1-3
TGTGCCAGTATGGTGCGACAGGACGGCACAGATACGCAGTATTTT	CASMVRQDGTDTQYF	.	.	15	TRBV19	TRBJ2-3
TGTGCCAGCAGCCAAGACGGGGGGCCGGTGGATGAGCAGTTCTTC	CASSQDGGPVDEQFF	.	.	15	TRBV3-1/TRBV3-2	TRBJ2-1